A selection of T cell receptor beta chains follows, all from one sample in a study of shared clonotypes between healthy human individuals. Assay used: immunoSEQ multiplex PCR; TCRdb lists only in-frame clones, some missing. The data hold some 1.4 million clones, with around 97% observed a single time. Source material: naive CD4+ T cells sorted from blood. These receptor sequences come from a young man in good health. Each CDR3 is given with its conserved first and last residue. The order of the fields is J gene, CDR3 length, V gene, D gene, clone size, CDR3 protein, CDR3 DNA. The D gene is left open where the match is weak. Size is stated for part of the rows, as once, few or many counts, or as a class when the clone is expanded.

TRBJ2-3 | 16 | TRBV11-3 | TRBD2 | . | CASSFSSGPRTDTQYF | TGTGCCAGCAGCTTCTCTAGCGGACCGCGCACAGATACGCAGTATTTT
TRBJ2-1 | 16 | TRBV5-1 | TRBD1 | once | CASSLKPGQGYNEQFF | TGCGCCAGCAGCCTAAAACCGGGACAGGGCTACAATGAGCAGTTCTTC
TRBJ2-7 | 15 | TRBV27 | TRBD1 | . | CASSSTRTGLYEQYF | TGTGCCAGCAGTTCTACGCGGACAGGGTTGTACGAGCAGTACTTC
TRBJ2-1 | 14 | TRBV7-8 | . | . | CASSLVLTANEQFF | TGTGCCAGCAGCTTAGTGTTAACGGCGAATGAGCAGTTCTTC
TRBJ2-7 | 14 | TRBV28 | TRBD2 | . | CASSMSGRADEQYF | TGTGCCAGCAGCATGAGCGGGAGGGCCGACGAGCAGTACTTC
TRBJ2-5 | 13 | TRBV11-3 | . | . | CASSPRDQETQYF | TGTGCCAGCAGCCCCAGGGACCAAGAGACCCAGTACTTC
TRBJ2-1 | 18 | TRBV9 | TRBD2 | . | CASSVGASGSGSYNEQFF | TGTGCCAGCAGCGTGGGGGCCAGCGGGAGCGGCTCCTACAATGAGCAGTTCTTC
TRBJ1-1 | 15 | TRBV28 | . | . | CASSSPDGSDTEAFF | TGTGCCAGCAGTTCGCCGGACGGCTCAGACACTGAAGCTTTCTTT
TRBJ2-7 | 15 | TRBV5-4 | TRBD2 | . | CASSPGGEFSYEQYF | TGTGCCAGCAGCCCGGGGGGGGAATTCTCCTACGAGCAGTACTTC
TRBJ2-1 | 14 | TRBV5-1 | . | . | CASSGNTSYNEQFF | TGCGCCAGCAGTGGTAACACTTCCTACAATGAGCAGTTCTTC
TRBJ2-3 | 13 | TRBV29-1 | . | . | CSGSGVGTDTQYF | TGCAGCGGGTCAGGGGTGGGGACAGATACGCAGTATTTT
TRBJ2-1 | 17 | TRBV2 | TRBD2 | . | CASSESPGLAGIDEQFF | TGTGCCAGCAGTGAGTCGCCGGGACTAGCGGGTATAGATGAGCAGTTCTTC
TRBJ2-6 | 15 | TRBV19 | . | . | CASSIVVLGANVLTF | TGTGCCAGTAGTATTGTCGTTTTGGGGGCCAACGTCCTGACTTTC
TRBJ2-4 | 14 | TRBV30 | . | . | CAWGAGEPKNIQYF | TGTGCCTGGGGGGCAGGGGAGCCCAAAAACATTCAGTACTTC
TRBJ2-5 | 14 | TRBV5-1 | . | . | CASSPGGSQETQYF | TGCGCCAGCAGCCCCGGAGGTAGTCAAGAGACCCAGTACTTC